This T cell receptor beta chain is from a study of cytomegalovirus exposure and HLA in healthy donors (dated by TCRdb to 2016 to 2017). As for the study more broadly: The 700 or so repertoires of the first cohort and the roughly 110 validation repertoires were produced on the same platform, according to a later analysis. In addition to the first cohort of around 670 subjects, a separate validation cohort of 130 or so different subjects was used. To predict cytomegalovirus infection status, the study combined high-throughput TCR immunosequencing, statistical association of individual TCRs with disease status, and machine learning. The study was designed to test whether signatures of past pathogen exposure could be identified by cataloging public T cell receptors.

The donors belonged to the validation cohort of about 110 subjects, which was separate from the approximately 610-subject first cohort. What the work shows at the level of the full study, not this receptor alone: In vitro tests confirmed that a few of the cytomegalovirus-associated TCR beta chains recognize cytomegalovirus antigens. A later analysis found that TCRs clustered in the first cohort also tended to co-occur in the 110 or so validation repertoires, with approximately 95% of cluster scores above 0. According to the authors, the approach could potentially be generalized to other disease states and immunological phenotypes. A later analysis lacked HLA typing for the validation cohort, so it scored co-occurrence in that cohort across all 120 or so repertoires. Across donors, most TCR sequences were observed very rarely, whereas some public TCRs were present in many individuals. The study listed approximately 150 TCR beta chains as associated with cytomegalovirus. In both the original and validation cohorts, the classifier was reported to diagnose cytomegalovirus status with high specificity and sensitivity.

Receptor amplification or capture employed the immunoSEQ multiplex PCR assay. For the original study's pipeline: A statistical classification framework was built for diagnosing cytomegalovirus status from the catalog of TCR beta chain sequences. Not all clones reach the TCRdb copy of this immuneACCESS table, which keeps in-frame sequences only. Checked studies attribute under half of the gap to unresolved V genes and leave the rest unexplained. V and J calls and clone size are those listed in that table; D and trimming were worked out from the DNA. The sample table shows a few hundred thousand clones, and approximately 84% are seen once. About 11% of the sample belongs to the ten largest clones. V gives up 3 bases and J gives up 7 bases, and the segment between their germline ends measures 16 bases. CDR1 and CDR2 were assigned from the germline V gene as MDHEN and SYDVKM. The CDR3 covers 15 residues, taking in both the cysteine and the phenylalanine. Only CDR3 DNA remains: 45 bases, in frame from the first base.

As for this clone: The antigen it binds to is not known. No base quality values were provided; no much bigger clone lies one nucleotide off.

The source of this sequence is a young man in good health and CMV-seropositive. Recombination linked TRBV28 to TRBJ1-5, with a tentative D gene TRBD1 over 5 matching bases. The sequenced sample consisted of PBMCs. CDR3 protein: CASSFVGGDRQPQHF. The sequenced DNA: TGTGCCAGCAGTTTCGTCGGGGGAGATAGACAGCCCCAGCATTTT.